The clone carrying this T cell receptor beta chain was counted a few times. The target antigen is unknown. This sample is drawn from a study of CD8 T cells in ankylosing spondylitis. Notes on the study in general: The disease-linked clones had a CD8+ phenotype and low blood frequencies. Ankylosing spondylitis blood appeared to be characterized by a TCR beta motif of 7 to 9 highly homologous variants.

Quantitative 5'-RACE with molecular barcodes was used to make the TCR beta libraries. TCRdb re-called the 5' RACE reads with MiXCR, one entry per CDR3 protein. The sample consists of about 540,000 distinct CDR3 sequences, more than 9.5% of them appearing once. Trimming stripped 2 bases from V and 1 base from J, with 10 bases between. Germline lookup yields CDR1 DFQATT and CDR2 SNEGSKA (reference sequence). The CDR3 is 14 amino acids. The sequence came from a male donor with ankylosing spondylitis. Sequences were obtained from blood, either unsorted or a sorted T cell fraction (not recorded which). The chain has TRBV20-1 and TRBJ2-3; a possible D gene is TRBD1 (5 bases). Here the CDR3 reads CSARPTGGTDTQYF. The CDR3 bases are TGCAGTGCTAGACCAACAGGCGGCACAGATACGCAGTATTTT.